Listed below are T cell receptor beta chains from one sample, sequenced in a study of T-cell reconstitution after alpha-beta-depleted transplantation in children. TCRdb re-called the PCR reads through MiXCR, storing one row per CDR3 protein. The data hold around 140,000 distinct CDR3 sequences, with roughly 8.8% observed a single time. Sequenced material: PBMCs, mostly from graft donor cells, taken 180 days after TCRalphabeta/CD19-depleted stem cell transplant. The receptors here all came from a female patient between 2 and 15 years old who had a stem cell transplant for congenital amegakaryocytic thrombocytopenia, so the T cells may come from the graft donor. CDR3s include the opening cysteine and the closing phenylalanine or tryptophan. A D gene is named only where the DNA matches it firmly. Size is stated for part of the rows, as once, few or many counts, or as a class when the clone is expanded.

J gene,D gene,clone size,V gene,CDR3 length,CDR3 protein,CDR3 DNA
TRBJ2-3,-,many,TRBV12-3/TRBV12-4,14,CASSFRQSTDTQYF,TGTGCCAGCAGTTTCAGACAGAGCACAGATACGCAGTATTTT
TRBJ1-4,TRBD1,-,TRBV18,15,CASSLGQGRSEKLFF,TGTGCCAGCTCACTTGGACAGGGGAGGAGTGAAAAACTGTTTTTT
TRBJ2-1,-,-,TRBV5-1,16,CASSTRETTYNNEQFF,TGCGCCAGCAGCACCAGGGAAACTACTTACAACAATGAGCAGTTCTTC
TRBJ2-1,-,-,TRBV21-1,16,CASSKELAGAYNEQFF,TGTGCCAGCAGCAAAGAACTAGCGGGGGCCTACAATGAGCAGTTCTTC
TRBJ2-1,-,many,TRBV20-1,14,CSAATGYLNNEQFF,TGCAGTGCTGCGACGGGTTACCTCAACAATGAGCAGTTCTTC
TRBJ2-3,-,many,TRBV12-3/TRBV12-4,14,CASSPGPPGDTQYF,TGTGCCAGCAGTCCGGGACCCCCAGGGGATACGCAGTATTTT
TRBJ2-7,-,few,TRBV7-7,15,CASSLGTHSTYEQYF,TGTGCCAGCAGCCTTGGGACACACTCTACCTACGAGCAGTACTTC
TRBJ2-3,TRBD1,-,TRBV12-3/TRBV12-4,14,CASGEGAATDTQYF,TGTGCCAGCGGTGAGGGGGCTGCCACAGATACGCAGTATTTT
TRBJ2-1,-,many,TRBV4-1,15,CASSLAGGSGDEQFF,TGCGCCAGCAGCCTAGCTGGGGGGTCCGGAGATGAGCAGTTCTTC
TRBJ1-2,TRBD1,few,TRBV20-1,13,CSARGQGDYGYTF,TGCAGTGCTAGAGGACAGGGTGACTATGGCTACACCTTC
TRBJ2-2,-,many,TRBV30,14,CACRSLVGTGELFF,TGTGCCTGTCGTTCCTTGGTTGGTACCGGGGAGCTGTTTTTT
TRBJ1-2,TRBD1,few,TRBV3-1,14,CASSYQGAHYGYTF,TGTGCCAGCAGCTACCAGGGGGCTCACTATGGCTACACCTTC
TRBJ2-4,-,-,TRBV27,15,CASSPLGLGKNIQYF,TGTGCCAGCAGTCCCCTGGGCCTAGGGAAAAACATTCAGTACTTC
TRBJ1-3,-,few,TRBV20-1,14,CSARDGVSGNTIYF,TGCAGTGCTAGAGACGGTGTCTCTGGAAACACCATATATTTT
TRBJ1-6,-,many,TRBV6-2/TRBV6-3,13,CASRGAGYSPLHF,TGTGCCAGCAGGGGTGCGGGTTATTCACCCCTCCACTTT
TRBJ1-1,-,many,TRBV20-1,17,CSARVPLIAVMNTEAFF,TGCAGTGCTAGAGTACCCCTCATAGCGGTGATGAACACTGAAGCTTTCTTT
TRBJ2-1,-,-,TRBV24-1,15,CATSEKGNPYNEQFF,TGTGCCACCAGTGAAAAGGGCAATCCCTACAATGAGCAGTTCTTC
TRBJ2-7,TRBD2,many,TRBV6-5,17,CASSLASGRTITYEQYF,TGTGCCAGCAGTTTGGCTAGCGGGAGGACTATTACCTACGAGCAGTACTTC